By sample share, the clone carrying this TCR beta chain is medium-sized. Antigen specificity is unknown. This specimen belongs to a study of long-term antiretroviral therapy in people with HIV. They ran version v3.0 of the immunoSEQ assay at survey level. Per sample, sequencing targeted roughly 35,000-50,000 T-cell genomes. The protocol was immunoSEQ multiplex PCR, while the TCRdb copy is restricted to in-frame clones and leaves out a portion. The sample holds about 25,000 clones, about 79% seen once. Unmatched junction bases numbered 8, after V lost 6 bases and J lost 6 bases. Germline V gene sequence: CDR1 LNHDA, CDR2 SQIVND (reference sequence). The length of the CDR3 is 13 residues. Before they underwent DNA extraction, samples held 1-10 million cryopreserved PBMC. Study results and caveats: There were no data on ART adherence, viral resistance or therapy changes, a gap that limits inferences about post-ART repertoire changes. Diversity remained lower than transplant donor controls, even though it increased after ART.

The receptor was isolated from a man aged 25-45 years with HIV. V is TRBV19 and J is TRBJ2-7; TRBD1 aligns across 7 bases. Specimen: unsorted PBMCs, collected 0.7 years before starting antiretroviral therapy. CDR3 sequence (DNA): TGTGCCAGTAGCCCGACAGGGTGGACCGAGCAGTACTTC. It encodes CASSPTGWTEQYF.